This TCR beta chain was sequenced during a study of T cell changes during pregnancy in multiple sclerosis. Profiling relied on immunoSEQ multiplex PCR, and the TCRdb table lists in-frame clones only, not all of them. The sample includes roughly 86,000 clones, approximately 92% of them seen just once. Germline loops: CDR1 LGHNA, CDR2 YSLEER. The ends lost 0 bases at V and 4 bases at J; junction bases unmatched: 4. The CDR3 loop spans 16 amino acids. Sequenced material: peripheral blood, taken in the first trimester of pregnancy. The receptor was derived from a female donor with multiple sclerosis, enrolled in a pregnancy study. The chain couples TRBV4-3 to TRBJ2-1, with 9 bases lining up with TRBD2. CDR3 sequence: CASSQDRGLAYNEQFF. Written as DNA, the CDR3 is TGCGCCAGCAGCCAAGACCGGGGACTAGCTTACAATGAGCAGTTCTTC.